The 28 T cell receptor beta chains below come from one sample, sequenced in a study of T-cell reconstitution after alpha-beta-depleted transplantation in children. This sample's TCRbeta library carried unique molecular identifier barcodes. MiXCR, run by TCRdb on the PCR reads, gives a single entry per CDR3 protein. The table has 540,000 or so distinct CDR3 sequences, 20% to 25% seen once. Sample: PBMCs, mostly from graft donor cells, taken 360 days after TCRalphabeta/CD19-depleted stem cell transplant. All receptors derive from a boy under two years old who had a stem cell transplant for acute myeloid leukemia, so the T cells may come from the graft donor.

This clonotype was recorded a few times. V usage is TRBV6-6 and J usage is TRBJ2-1; 7 bases match TRBD2. The V gene end was trimmed by 4 bases and the J gene end by 12 bases; junction bases not matched to a gene: 3. Germline V gene lookup returns CDR1 MNHNY and CDR2 SVGAGI (reference sequence). This CDR3 is 11 amino acids long. The CDR3 coding sequence is TGTGCCAGCAGTTTGGGGAGGGGGCAGTTCTTC. Its translation: CASSLGRGQFF.

This clonotype was counted at least ten times. The chain employs TRBV12-3 or TRBV12-4 and TRBJ2-1; D is ambiguous. Trimming left V 3 bases short and J 5 bases short, with 11 bases between. The CDR3 has 14 residues. The CDR3 loop is CASSFLARDNEQFF. The CDR3, as DNA: TGTGCCAGCAGTTTTTTAGCCCGAGACAATGAGCAGTTCTTC.

This chain connects TRBV24-1 to TRBJ2-7; D unclear. V was trimmed by 4 bases and J by 0 bases, leaving 15 bases between them. This CDR3 spans 16 amino acids. From germline, CDR1 is KGHDR and CDR2 SFDVKD. CDR3 residues: CATSDSNDTFSYEQYF. Written as DNA, the CDR3 is TGTGCCACCAGTGACTCTAATGACACTTTCTCCTACGAGCAGTACTTC.

The chain couples TRBV6-4 to TRBJ2-5; D not certain. The germline CDR1 and CDR2 sequences are MRHNA and SNTAGT. V shed 4 bases and J shed 1 base, with 7 bases lying between them. The CDR3 length is 13 residues. The CDR3 coding sequence is TGTGCCAGCAGTGCTAGTCCCCAAGAGACCCAGTACTTC. It specifies CASSASPQETQYF.

Ten or more counts support this clonotype. The J gene is TRBJ2-7, the V gene TRBV9; maybe TRBD2 (6 bases). Germline CDR1 SGDLS, CDR2 YYNGEE. Trimming removed 2 bases at V and 5 bases at J, with 14 bases between. The CDR3 has 14 amino acids. CDR3 amino acids: CASSVTGDWNEQYF. The CDR3 DNA is TGTGCCAGCAGCGTGACCGGGGACTGGAACGAGCAGTACTTC.

The chain uses TRBV12-3 or TRBV12-4 and TRBJ1-2, with TRBD1 matching 8 bases. The CDR3 extends over 15 amino acids. The V segment lost 5 bases and the J segment 4 bases; nucleotides outside the gene matches: 9. CDR3 sequence reads: CASSDPGGQAYGYTF. CDR3 DNA sequence: TGTGCCAGCAGTGACCCCGGGGGACAGGCCTATGGCTACACCTTC.

This clonotype was found a few times. The genes are TRBV4-2 and TRBJ2-6; D is unresolved. The V gene's germline CDR1 is LGHNA and CDR2 YNFKEQ. There are 15 residues in the CDR3. V dropped 1 base and J dropped 0 bases, with 4 bases sitting between them. Here the CDR3 reads CASSQVDSGANVLTF. CDR3 DNA: TGTGCCAGCAGCCAAGTGGACTCTGGGGCCAACGTCCTGACTTTC.

The gene calls are TRBV6-1 and TRBJ2-1, with 9 bases aligning to TRBD2. The germline V gene has CDR1 MNHNS and CDR2 SASEGT. The CDR3 covers 16 residues. The ends lost 6 bases at V and 6 bases at J; junction bases unmatched: 12. CDR3 nucleotides: TGTGCCAGCAGCCCCTGGTTGCGGGGGGGAGCCAATGAGCAGTTCTTC. Its translation is CASSPWLRGGANEQFF.

There are many counts of this clonotype. The chain employs TRBV12-3 or TRBV12-4 and TRBJ1-3; D is ambiguous. The CDR3 is made up of 13 amino acids. V gave up 6 bases and J gave up 0 bases, with 6 bases separating them. CDR3 DNA sequence: TGTGCCAGCAGGGCTATCTCTGGAAACACCATATATTTT. Encoded protein: CASRAISGNTIYF.

V is TRBV7-3 and J is TRBJ2-1, with TRBD2 identical over 13 bases. The junction had 8 bases not matched to a gene; V was cut back by 5 bases and J by 7 bases. Germline V gene sequence: CDR1 SGHTA, CDR2 FQGTGA. The CDR3 extends over 16 amino acids. The DNA for the CDR3 is TGTGCCAGCAGCCCGCCGGGACTAGCGGGGACGAATGAGCAGTTCTTC. Protein product: CASSPPGLAGTNEQFF. The whole variable domain, filled in from reference TRBV7-3 and TRBJ2-1, reads GAGVSQTPSNKVTEKGKYVELRCDPISGHTALYWYRQSLGQGPEFLIYFQGTGAADDSGLPNDRFFAVRPEGSVSTLKIQRTERGDSAVYLCASSPPGLAGTNEQFFGPGTRLTVL.

The chain combines TRBV5-1 with TRBJ1-2; D gene unclear. CDR1 is SGHRS and CDR2 is YFSETQ in the germline V gene. V was clipped by 0 bases and J by 6 bases, with 9 bases between them. The CDR3 is made up of 13 amino acids. CDR3 bases: TGCGCCAGCAGCTTGGGCGGCCGGGATGGCTACACCTTC. Translated: CASSLGGRDGYTF. Using reference TRBV5-1 and TRBJ1-2 for the parts outside the CDR3, the full variable domain is KAGVTQTPRYLIKTRGQQVTLSCSPISGHRSVSWYQQTPGQGLQFLFEYFSETQRNKGNFPGRFSGRQFSNSRSEMNVSTLELGDSALYLCASSLGGRDGYTFGSGTRLTVV.

This chain connects TRBV5-1 to TRBJ2-7, with D possibly being TRBD1 (6 bases). Trimming shortened V by 3 bases and J by 2 bases, and 12 bases separated the two germline ends. CDR3 length: 14 amino acids. Germline CDR1 reads SGHRS; CDR2 reads YFSETQ. CDR3 bases: TGCGCCAGCAGCTGGATCGACAGGACCTACGAGCAGTACTTC. It yields the protein CASSWIDRTYEQYF.

A word on this clonotype: Since a much larger clone is just one base distant, this may be a read error. The rearrangement links TRBV4-3 to TRBJ1-2, with D possibly being TRBD1 (6 bases). This CDR3 has 15 amino acids. With 0 bases removed from V and 4 bases from J, the gap between germline ends came to 12 bases. CDR1 is LGHNA, CDR2 YSLEER, per germline. This CDR3 reads CASSQETGHLYGYTF. In DNA form, the CDR3 reads TGCGCCAGCAGCCAAGAGACGGGACATCTCTATGGCTACACCTTC.

In its sample, this clonotype was seen a few times. The chain uses TRBV7-2 and TRBJ1-6, with unresolved D. The CDR3 extends over 15 amino acids. Trimming removed 6 bases at V and 7 bases at J, with 16 bases between. Per germline, CDR1 SGHTA and CDR2 FQGNSA. The CDR3 is CASRIDGRGNSPLHF. CDR3 nucleotide sequence: TGTGCCAGCAGAATAGACGGTAGAGGGAATTCACCCCTCCACTTT.

V usage is TRBV20-1 and J usage is TRBJ1-2, with 9 bases that match TRBD1. V trimming: 0 bases; J trimming: 0 bases; junction bases outside the gene matches: 5. CDR3 length: 16 residues. Germline lookup yields CDR1 DFQATT and CDR2 SNEGSKA (reference sequence). The CDR3 reads CSARDQQGAANYGYTF. The CDR3 nucleotides read TGCAGTGCTAGAGATCAACAGGGGGCAGCTAACTATGGCTACACCTTC.

The chain has TRBV6-5 and TRBJ2-2; 9 nucleotides match TRBD2. J lost 7 bases, V lost 2 bases, and 2 bases had no gene match. CDR1 and CDR2 from the germline V gene are MNHEY and SVGAGI. The CDR3 is made up of 14 amino acids. This CDR3 is CASSYGLANGELFF. CDR3 coding DNA: TGTGCCAGCAGTTACGGACTAGCGAACGGGGAGCTGTTTTTT.

This clonotype was seen a handful of times. This sequence joins TRBV7-9 and TRBJ2-7; D is unresolved. V was pared by 8 bases and J by 5 bases, with 7 bases between. Germline CDR1 and CDR2: SEHNR and FQNEAQ (reference sequence). The CDR3 runs 10 residues. Here the CDR3 DNA reads TGTGCCAGCGGGTCCGACGAGCAGTACTTC. Protein: CASGSDEQYF.

This clonotype turned up a few times. The chain joins TRBV6-5 to TRBJ2-7, with 8 positions matching TRBD1. Germline CDR1 reads MNHEY; CDR2 reads SVGAGI. V gave up 7 bases and J gave up 5 bases; unmatched junction bases: 7. The CDR3 covers 13 residues. CDR3 coding DNA: TGTGCCAGCACTAGACAGGGGTTAGACGAGCAGTACGTC. This sequence encodes CASTRQGLDEQYV.

The sample holds a few counts of this clonotype. The CDR3 sequence is CASSSDGINQPQHF. The CDR3 nucleotides read TGTGCCAGCAGCTCTGACGGGATAAATCAGCCCCAGCATTTT. This chain uses TRBV11-2 with TRBJ1-5, with no clear D. This CDR3 is built from 14 residues. Germline V gene data show CDR1 as SGHAT and CDR2 as FQNNGV. The germline V and J ends were trimmed by 4 bases and 4 bases, with 11 bases remaining between them.

This clonotype was observed a few times. The chain has TRBV5-5 and TRBJ2-1; D might be TRBD1 (5 bases). The germline V gene has CDR1 SGHKS and CDR2 YYEKEE (reference sequence). The germline V and J ends were trimmed by 0 bases and 6 bases, with 10 bases remaining between them. This CDR3 region has 14 residues. The CDR3 reads CASSLAGMGNEQFF. For the CDR3, the DNA is TGTGCCAGCAGCTTGGCAGGGATGGGCAATGAGCAGTTCTTC.

There are many counts of this clonotype. V gene TRBV12-3 or TRBV12-4 combines with J gene TRBJ2-7; possibly TRBD1 or TRBD2 for D (5 bases each). The CDR3 is 11 amino acids. Trimming shortened V by 8 bases and J by 2 bases, and 7 bases separated the two germline ends. The CDR3 nucleotides read TGTGCCAGCGGGGACGCCTACGAGCAGTACTTC. Translated, it gives CASGDAYEQYF.

This chain links TRBV29-1 with TRBJ2-2, with D unclear. Trimming took 2 bases from V and 0 from J, leaving 7 bases between them. This CDR3 is 14 amino acids long. Germline assignment: CDR1 SQVTM and CDR2 ANQGSEA. This chain's CDR3 is CSVETAPNTGELFF. CDR3 DNA: TGCAGCGTTGAAACGGCCCCGAACACCGGGGAGCTGTTTTTT.

In this sample, this clonotype turned up a few times. J is TRBJ1-1 and V is TRBV7-6, with D perhaps TRBD1 (6 bases). CDR1 and CDR2 (germline): SGHVS, FNYEAQ. V was clipped by 5 bases and J by 1 base, with 11 bases between them. The CDR3 consists of 14 residues. CDR3 sequence (DNA): TGTGCCAGCAGCACCAGAGGGGGGAACACTGAAGCTTTCTTT. Its protein product is CASSTRGGNTEAFF.

This clonotype was seen only once. V gene TRBV7-6 combines with J gene TRBJ2-2; TRBD1 matches 8 bases. The V and J ends lost 1 base and 5 bases, in that order; junction bases with no gene match: 3. The CDR3 consists of 15 residues. The germline gives CDR1 SGHVS, CDR2 FNYEAQ. This chain's CDR3 is CASSLDHRGTGELFF. CDR3 sequence (DNA): TGTGCCAGCAGCTTAGATCACAGGGGGACCGGGGAGCTGTTTTTT. Full variable domain (outside the CDR3, taken from reference TRBV7-6 and TRBJ2-2): GAGVSQSPRYKVTKRGQDVALRCDPISGHVSLYWYRQALGQGPEFLTYFNYEAQQDKSGLPNDRFSAERPEGSISTLTIQRTEQRDSAMYRCASSLDHRGTGELFFGEGSRLTVL.

The gene calls are TRBV6-1 and TRBJ2-3, with TRBD2 matching 9 bases. The ends lost 6 bases at V and 4 bases at J; junction bases unmatched: 8. Germline assignment: CDR1 MNHNS and CDR2 SASEGT. The CDR3 consists of 15 residues. The CDR3 DNA sequence: TGTGCCAGCAGAGCCGGGACTAGCTGGGCAGATACGCAGTATTTT. Translated, it gives CASRAGTSWADTQYF.

V gene TRBV29-1 combines with J gene TRBJ2-7; 7 bases are shared with TRBD1. V gave up 2 bases and J gave up 4 bases; unmatched junction bases: 2. The CDR3 loop spans 12 amino acids. Per germline, CDR1 SQVTM and CDR2 ANQGSEA. The CDR3 region has the DNA TGCAGCGTTGAAATACAGGGGTACGAGCAGTACTTC. It encodes CSVEIQGYEQYF.

CDR3 DNA sequence: TGTGCCAGCAGTTTAGCAGGTCCGGGACTAGCTACCGGGGAGCTGTTTTTT. It yields the protein CASSLAGPGLATGELFF. V is TRBV12-3 or TRBV12-4 and J is TRBJ2-2; 9 positions agree with TRBD2. Unmatched junction bases numbered 7, after V lost 0 bases and J lost 5 bases. The CDR3 covers 17 residues.

The DNA of the CDR3 is TGTGCCAGCAGCCAAGAGGGGGCAACTAGATACAATGAGCAGTTCTTC. It translates to CASSQEGATRYNEQFF. The J gene is TRBJ2-1, the V gene TRBV3-1; tentative D call: TRBD1 (6 bases). From germline, CDR1 is LGHDT and CDR2 YNNKEL (reference sequence). This CDR3 spans 16 amino acids. The V end lost 0 bases, the J end lost 4 bases, and 13 bases lay between the germline ends.